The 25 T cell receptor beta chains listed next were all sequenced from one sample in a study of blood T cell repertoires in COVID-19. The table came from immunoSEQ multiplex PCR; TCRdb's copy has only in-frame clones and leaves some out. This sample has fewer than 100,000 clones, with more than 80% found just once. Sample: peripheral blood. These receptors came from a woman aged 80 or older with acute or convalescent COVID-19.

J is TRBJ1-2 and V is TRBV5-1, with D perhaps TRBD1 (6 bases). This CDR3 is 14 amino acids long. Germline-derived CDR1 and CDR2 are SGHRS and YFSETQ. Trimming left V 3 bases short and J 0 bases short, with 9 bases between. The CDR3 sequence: CASSSGQPNYGYTF. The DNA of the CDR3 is TGCGCCAGCAGCTCCGGACAGCCTAACTATGGCTACACCTTC.

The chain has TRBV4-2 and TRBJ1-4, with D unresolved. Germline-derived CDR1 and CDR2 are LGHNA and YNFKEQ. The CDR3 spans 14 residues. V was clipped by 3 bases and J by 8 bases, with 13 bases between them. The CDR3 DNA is TGTGCCAGCAGCCAGGGCGACGGCCAGGAAAAACTGTTTTTT. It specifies CASSQGDGQEKLFF.

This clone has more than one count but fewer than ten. The DNA for the CDR3 is TGTGCCACCAGCAGAGACCCAACAGATACGCAGTATTTT. Its protein is CATSRDPTDTQYF. This chain uses TRBV15 with TRBJ2-3; D gene uncertain. Germline values: CDR1 LNHNV, CDR2 YYDKDF (reference sequence). This CDR3 has 13 amino acids. V lost 0 bases, J lost 3 bases, and 4 bases lay in between. The full variable domain, rest sourced from reference TRBV15 and TRBJ2-3, is DAMVIQNPRYQVTQFGKPVTLSCSQTLNHNVMYWYQQKSSQAPKLLFHYYDKDFNNEADTPDNFQSRRPNTSFCFLDIRSPGLGDTAMYLCATSRDPTDTQYFGPGTRLTVL.

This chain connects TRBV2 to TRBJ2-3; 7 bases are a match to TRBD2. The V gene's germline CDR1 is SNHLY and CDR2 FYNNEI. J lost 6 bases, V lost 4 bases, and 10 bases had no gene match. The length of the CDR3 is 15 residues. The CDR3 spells CASSGAGVGADTQYF. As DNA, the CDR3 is TGTGCCAGCAGTGGGGCGGGAGTAGGGGCGGATACGCAGTATTTT.

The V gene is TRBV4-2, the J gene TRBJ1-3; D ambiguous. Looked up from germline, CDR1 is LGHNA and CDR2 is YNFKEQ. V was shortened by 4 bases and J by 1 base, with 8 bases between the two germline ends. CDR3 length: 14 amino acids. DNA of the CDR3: TGTGCCAGCAGCCCGGGGAGGTCTGGAAACACCATATATTTT. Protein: CASSPGRSGNTIYF.

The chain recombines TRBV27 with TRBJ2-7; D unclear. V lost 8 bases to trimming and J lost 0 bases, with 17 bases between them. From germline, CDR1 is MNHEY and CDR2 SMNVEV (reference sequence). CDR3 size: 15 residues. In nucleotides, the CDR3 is TGTGCCAGCGGTCCCCTTGGCGGTTTCTCCTACGAGCAGTACTTC. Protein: CASGPLGGFSYEQYF.

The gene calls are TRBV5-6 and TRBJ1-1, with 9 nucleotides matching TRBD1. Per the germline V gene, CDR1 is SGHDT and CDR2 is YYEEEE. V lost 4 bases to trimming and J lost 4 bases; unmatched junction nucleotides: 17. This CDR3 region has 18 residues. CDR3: CASSIPIPQGARRTEAFF. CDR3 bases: TGTGCCAGCAGCATCCCAATACCACAGGGGGCGAGACGCACTGAAGCTTTCTTT.

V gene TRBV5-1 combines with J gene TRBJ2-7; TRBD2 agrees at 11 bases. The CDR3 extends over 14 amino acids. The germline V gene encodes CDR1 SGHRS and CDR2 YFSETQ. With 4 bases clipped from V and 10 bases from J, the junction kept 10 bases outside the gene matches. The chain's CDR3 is CASSPTASGRLQYF. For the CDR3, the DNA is TGCGCCAGCAGCCCCACAGCTAGCGGGAGGCTCCAGTACTTC.

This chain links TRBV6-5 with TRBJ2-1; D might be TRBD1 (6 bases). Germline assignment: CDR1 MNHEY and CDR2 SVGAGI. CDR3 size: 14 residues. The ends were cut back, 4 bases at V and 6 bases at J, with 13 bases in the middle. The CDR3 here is CASSSQGMGNEQFF. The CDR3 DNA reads TGTGCCAGCAGTTCACAGGGTATGGGCAATGAGCAGTTCTTC.

Here the CDR3 DNA reads TGTGCCAGCAGTTCCGACAGGGTAGCCAATTCACCCCTCCACTTT. This gives the protein CASSSDRVANSPLHF. The chain has TRBV6-6 and TRBJ1-6; 7 bases are a match to TRBD1. J gave up 7 bases and V 4 bases, and 7 bases lay outside the gene matches. This CDR3 comprises 15 residues. Germline V gene lookup returns CDR1 MNHNY and CDR2 SVGAGI (reference sequence).

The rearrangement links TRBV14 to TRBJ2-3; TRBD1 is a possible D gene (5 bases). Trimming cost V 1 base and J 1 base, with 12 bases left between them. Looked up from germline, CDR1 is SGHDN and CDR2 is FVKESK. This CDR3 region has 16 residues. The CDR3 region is CASSQVSGYGTDTQYF. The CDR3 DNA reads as TGTGCCAGCAGCCAAGTCTCAGGGTACGGCACAGATACGCAGTATTTT.

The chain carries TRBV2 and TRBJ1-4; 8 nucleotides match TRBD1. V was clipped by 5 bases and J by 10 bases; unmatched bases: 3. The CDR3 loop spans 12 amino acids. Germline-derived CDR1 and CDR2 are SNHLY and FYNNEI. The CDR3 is CASSKDRGKLFF. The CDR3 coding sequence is TGTGCCAGCAGTAAAGACAGGGGAAAACTGTTTTTT.

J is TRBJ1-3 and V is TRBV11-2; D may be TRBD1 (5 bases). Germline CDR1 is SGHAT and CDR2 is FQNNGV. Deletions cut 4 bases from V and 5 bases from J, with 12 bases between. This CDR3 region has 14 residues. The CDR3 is CASSSLAGRNTIYF. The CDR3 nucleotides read TGTGCCAGCAGCTCTCTGGCAGGGCGAAACACCATATATTTT.

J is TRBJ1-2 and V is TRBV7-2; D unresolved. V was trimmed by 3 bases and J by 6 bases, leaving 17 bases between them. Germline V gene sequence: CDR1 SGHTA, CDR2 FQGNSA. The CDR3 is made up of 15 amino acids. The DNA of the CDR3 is TGTGCCAGCAGCTTGAGGACGGGAGGAAAGCATGGCTACACCTTC. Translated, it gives CASSLRTGGKHGYTF.

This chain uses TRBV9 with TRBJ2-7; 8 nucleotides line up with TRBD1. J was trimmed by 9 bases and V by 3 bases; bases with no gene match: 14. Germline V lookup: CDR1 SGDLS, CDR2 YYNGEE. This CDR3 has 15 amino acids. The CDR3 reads CASSASGQGQTGQYF. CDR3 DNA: TGTGCCAGCAGCGCGAGCGGACAGGGCCAGACGGGGCAGTACTTC.

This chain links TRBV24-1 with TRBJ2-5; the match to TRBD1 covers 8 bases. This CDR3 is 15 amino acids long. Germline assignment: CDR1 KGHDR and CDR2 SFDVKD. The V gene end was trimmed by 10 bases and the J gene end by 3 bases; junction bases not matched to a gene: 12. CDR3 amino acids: CATSNPGQVEETQYF. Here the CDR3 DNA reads TGTGCCACATCAAACCCGGGACAGGTGGAAGAGACCCAGTACTTC.

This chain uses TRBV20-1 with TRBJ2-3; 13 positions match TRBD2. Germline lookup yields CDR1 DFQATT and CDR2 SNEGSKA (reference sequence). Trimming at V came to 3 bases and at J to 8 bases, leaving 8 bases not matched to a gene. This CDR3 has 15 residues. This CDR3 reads CSASLTSGGAGTQYF. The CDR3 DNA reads TGCAGTGCTAGTCTTACTAGCGGGGGGGCAGGTACGCAGTATTTT.

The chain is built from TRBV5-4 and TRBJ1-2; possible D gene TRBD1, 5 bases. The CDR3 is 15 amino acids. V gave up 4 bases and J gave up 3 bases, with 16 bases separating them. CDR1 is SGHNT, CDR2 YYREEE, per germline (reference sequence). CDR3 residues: CASSLGRGLDYGYTF. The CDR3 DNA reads TGTGCCAGCAGCCTTGGAAGGGGTCTCGACTATGGCTACACCTTC.

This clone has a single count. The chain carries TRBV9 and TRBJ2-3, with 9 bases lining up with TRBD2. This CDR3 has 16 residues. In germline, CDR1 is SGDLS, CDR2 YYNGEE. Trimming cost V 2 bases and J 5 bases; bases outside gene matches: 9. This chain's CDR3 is CASSVMAGGRVDTQYF. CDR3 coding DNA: TGTGCCAGCAGCGTTATGGCGGGGGGGCGTGTAGATACGCAGTATTTT.

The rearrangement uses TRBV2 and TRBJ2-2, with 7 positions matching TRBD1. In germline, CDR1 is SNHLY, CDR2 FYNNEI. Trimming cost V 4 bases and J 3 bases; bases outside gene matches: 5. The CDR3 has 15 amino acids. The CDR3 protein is CASSARDSYTGELFF. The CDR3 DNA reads TGTGCCAGCAGTGCTCGGGACAGCTACACCGGGGAGCTGTTTTTT.

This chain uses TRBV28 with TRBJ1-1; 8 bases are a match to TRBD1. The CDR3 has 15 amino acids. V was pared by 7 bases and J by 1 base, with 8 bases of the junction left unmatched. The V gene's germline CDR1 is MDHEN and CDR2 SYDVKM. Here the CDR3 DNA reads TGTGCCAGCACCCAAATTGGGACAGGGAACACTGAAGCTTTCTTT. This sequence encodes CASTQIGTGNTEAFF.

The CDR3 loop is CASSYQRASTGELFF. The CDR3 DNA sequence: TGCGCCAGCAGCTATCAGAGGGCTAGCACCGGGGAGCTGTTTTTT. This sequence joins TRBV5-1 and TRBJ2-2, with D tentatively TRBD2 (5 bases). V lost 3 bases to trimming and J lost 4 bases, with 13 bases between them. The germline gives CDR1 SGHRS, CDR2 YFSETQ. The CDR3 loop spans 15 amino acids.

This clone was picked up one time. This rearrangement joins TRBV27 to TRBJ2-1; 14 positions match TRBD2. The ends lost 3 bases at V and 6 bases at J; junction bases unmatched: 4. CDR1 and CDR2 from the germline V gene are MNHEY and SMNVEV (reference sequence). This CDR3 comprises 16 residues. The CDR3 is CASSLTSGRGGNEQFF. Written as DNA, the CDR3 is TGTGCCAGCAGTTTGACTAGCGGGAGGGGGGGCAATGAGCAGTTCTTC.

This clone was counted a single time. CDR3 in DNA: TGCGCCAGCAGCAACGGACCGGGAGCCGACCACGAGCAGTACTTC. It translates to CASSNGPGADHEQYF. The chain joins TRBV5-1 to TRBJ2-7; perhaps TRBD2 as D (6 bases). V was cut by 4 bases and J by 5 bases, with 19 bases left in between. Germline-derived CDR1 and CDR2 are SGHRS and YFSETQ. This CDR3 is built from 15 residues.

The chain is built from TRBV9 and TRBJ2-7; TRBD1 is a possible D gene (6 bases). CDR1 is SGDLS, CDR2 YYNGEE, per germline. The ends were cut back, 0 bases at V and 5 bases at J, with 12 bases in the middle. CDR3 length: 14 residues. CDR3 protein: CASSVAGRGHEQYF. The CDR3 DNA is TGTGCCAGCAGCGTAGCGGGCAGGGGCCACGAGCAGTACTTC.